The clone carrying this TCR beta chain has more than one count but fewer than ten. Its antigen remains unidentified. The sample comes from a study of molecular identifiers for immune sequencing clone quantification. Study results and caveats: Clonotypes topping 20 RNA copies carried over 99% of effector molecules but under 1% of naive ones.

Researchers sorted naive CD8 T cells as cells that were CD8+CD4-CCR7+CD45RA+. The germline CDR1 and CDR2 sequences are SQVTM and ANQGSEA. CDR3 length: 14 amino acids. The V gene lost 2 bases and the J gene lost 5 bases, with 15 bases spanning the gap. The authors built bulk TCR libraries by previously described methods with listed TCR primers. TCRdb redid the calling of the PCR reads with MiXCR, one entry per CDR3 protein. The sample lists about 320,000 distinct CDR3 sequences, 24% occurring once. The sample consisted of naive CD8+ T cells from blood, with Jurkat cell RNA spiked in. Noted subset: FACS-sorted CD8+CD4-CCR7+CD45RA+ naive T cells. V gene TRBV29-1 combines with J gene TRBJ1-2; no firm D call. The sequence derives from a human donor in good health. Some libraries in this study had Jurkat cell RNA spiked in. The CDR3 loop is CSVEPHSTPYGYTF. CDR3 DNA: TGCAGCGTTGAACCCCACAGTACCCCTTATGGCTACACCTTC. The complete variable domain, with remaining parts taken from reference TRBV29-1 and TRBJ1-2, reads SAVISQKPSRDICQRGTSLTIQCQVDSQVTMMFWYRQQPGQSLTLIATANQGSEATYESGFVIDKFPISRPNLTFSTLTVSNMSPEDSSIYLCSVEPHSTPYGYTFGSGTRLTVV.